These 23 T cell receptor beta chains originate from one sample sequenced in a study of spatial heterogeneity in lung cancer. Time point described: sample taken at primary tumor resection. TCRdb re-called the 5' RACE reads with MiXCR, one entry per CDR3 protein. This sample yields tens of thousands of distinct CDR3 sequences, of which under 7.5% are seen a single time; about 15% belongs to the top ten. The sequenced sample was PBMCs, obtained at surgery. Receptor source: a female donor with early-stage non-small cell lung cancer.

This clonotype was seen ten or more times. CDR3 sequence (DNA): TGCAGCGTAGGTGAAGGGAATCAGCCCCAGCATTTT. It yields the protein CSVGEGNQPQHF. The V call is TRBV29-1, the J call TRBJ1-5, with no clear D. V gave up 6 bases and J gave up 4 bases, with 10 bases separating them. The CDR3 runs to 12 residues. Germline CDR1 is SQVTM and CDR2 is ANQGSEA.

In its sample, this clonotype was seen many times. The chain uses TRBV21-1 and TRBJ2-7. TRBV21-1 is annotated as a pseudogene. The CDR3 consists of 11 residues. The DNA of the CDR3 is TGTGCCAGCATCGTTCAGTACGAGCAGTACGTC. This translates into CASIVQYEQYV.

V usage is TRBV5-1 and J usage is TRBJ2-7, with 11 bases matching TRBD2. V gave up 4 bases and J gave up 6 bases; unmatched junction bases: 15. Germline V gene sequence: CDR1 SGHRS, CDR2 YFSETQ. This CDR3 has 17 amino acids. The CDR3: CASSRGTSGPTRGEQYF. The CDR3 DNA reads as TGCGCCAGCAGCAGAGGGACTAGCGGCCCTACGAGGGGCGAGCAGTACTTC.

This clonotype was counted ten times or more. V and J are TRBV29-1 and TRBJ2-4; either TRBD1 or TRBD2 may supply D (6 bases each). V dropped 7 bases and J dropped 1 base, with 14 bases sitting between them. This CDR3 contains 14 residues. Germline V lookup: CDR1 SQVTM, CDR2 ANQGSEA. CDR3 sequence (DNA): TGCAGCGCCAAGGGGGGAACGGCCAAAAACATTCAGTACTTC. Residues: CSAKGGTAKNIQYF.

This clonotype was observed many times. This chain joins TRBV6-1 and TRBJ2-7, with TRBD1 identical over 9 bases. Germline CDR1 reads MNHNS; CDR2 reads SASEGT. V shed 9 bases and J 6 bases; nucleotides not matched to a gene: 15. This CDR3 comprises 15 residues. Here the CDR3 DNA reads TGTGCCAGTTCTAGACCCCGGGACAGGGAGAGCGAGCAGTACTTC. This codes for CASSRPRDRESEQYF.

This clonotype was found many times. The chain carries TRBV29-1 and TRBJ2-7, with TRBD1 matching over 7 bases. CDR1 and CDR2 (germline): SQVTM, ANQGSEA. The ends lost 0 bases at V and 4 bases at J; junction bases unmatched: 6. CDR3 length: 14 amino acids. The CDR3 is CSVEDIGGPYEQYF. In nucleotides, the CDR3 is TGCAGCGTTGAAGATATAGGGGGCCCGTACGAGCAGTACTTC.

This clonotype was counted many times. The chain has TRBV9 and TRBJ2-3; D possibly corresponds to TRBD2 (5 bases). From germline, CDR1 is SGDLS and CDR2 YYNGEE. The CDR3 has 17 residues. Trimming pared 6 bases from V and 3 bases from J, leaving 23 bases between. The CDR3 DNA reads TGTGCCAGCACCGCCGGATTGTGGGGAGAAGGGACAGATACGCAGTATTTT. It codes for CASTAGLWGEGTDTQYF.

This clonotype was counted at least ten times. This chain links TRBV24-1 with TRBJ2-1; D is possibly TRBD2 (5 bases). CDR3 length: 13 amino acids. Looked up from germline, CDR1 is KGHDR and CDR2 is SFDVKD. Trimming pared 2 bases from V and 9 bases from J, leaving 10 bases between. The DNA of the CDR3 is TGTGCCACCAGTGATTCCCCCGAGGGTGAGCAGTTCTTC. Residues: CATSDSPEGEQFF.

In this sample, this clonotype turned up many times. The rearrangement links TRBV5-5 to TRBJ2-7, with 10 positions matching TRBD1. The CDR3 spans 15 residues. The J segment lost 1 base and the V segment lost 3 bases, leaving 4 bases of the junction unmatched. Germline assignment: CDR1 SGHKS and CDR2 YYEKEE (reference sequence). The CDR3 coding sequence is TGTGCCAGCAGCTGGGGGACAGGGGTGTCCTACGAGCAGTACGTC. This encodes CASSWGTGVSYEQYV.

The chain links TRBV19 to TRBJ2-5, with a possible D match to TRBD2 (5 bases). Germline V gene sequence: CDR1 LNHDA, CDR2 SQIVND (reference sequence). The ends were cut back, 3 bases at V and 4 bases at J, with 6 bases in the middle. CDR3 length equals 12 residues. The CDR3 reads CASSIGRETQYF. The CDR3 region has the DNA TGTGCCAGTAGTATTGGGAGAGAGACCCAGTACTTC.

This clonotype was picked up many times. This rearrangement joins TRBV5-1 to TRBJ2-7; 11 nucleotides align to TRBD2. Per germline, CDR1 SGHRS and CDR2 YFSETQ. Unmatched junction bases numbered 9, after V lost 4 bases and J lost 6 bases. The CDR3 sequence is 15 residues long. Here the CDR3 reads CASSPDLAGGREQYF. The CDR3 region has the DNA TGCGCCAGCAGCCCCGATTTAGCGGGAGGGCGCGAGCAGTACTTC. The whole variable domain, filled in from reference TRBV5-1 and TRBJ2-7, reads KAGVTQTPRYLIKTRGQQVTLSCSPISGHRSVSWYQQTPGQGLQFLFEYFSETQRNKGNFPGRFSGRQFSNSRSEMNVSTLELGDSALYLCASSPDLAGGREQYFGPGTRLTVT.

The V and J genes are TRBV2 and TRBJ1-5; D is uncertain. CDR3 length: 14 residues. Per the germline V gene, CDR1 is SNHLY and CDR2 is FYNNEI. V was trimmed by 7 bases and J by 1 base, leaving 11 bases between them. CDR3 in amino acids: CASTWDSSNQPQHF. The CDR3 coding sequence is TGTGCCAGCACCTGGGATTCAAGCAATCAGCCCCAGCATTTT.

This clonotype was observed at least ten times. The CDR3 is CASSTGTEAYEQYF. The CDR3, as DNA: TGTGCCAGCTCAACCGGGACGGAAGCCTACGAGCAGTACTTC. V usage is TRBV28 and J usage is TRBJ2-7; D may match TRBD1 or TRBD2 (5 bases each). CDR3 length equals 14 residues. Trimming shortened V by 8 bases and J by 2 bases, and 16 bases separated the two germline ends. CDR1 is MDHEN, CDR2 SYDVKM, per germline.

Only a few counts were recorded for this clonotype. CDR3 in amino acids: CASNFNTDTQYF. Here the CDR3 DNA reads TGCGCCAGCAACTTCAACACAGATACGCAGTATTTT. This rearrangement joins TRBV5-1 to TRBJ2-3, with unresolved D. The CDR3 runs to 12 residues. Germline V CDR1 and CDR2: SGHRS, YFSETQ. V lost 6 bases and J lost 2, with 7 bases in between.

The J gene is TRBJ1-1, the V gene TRBV28, with 9 bases matching TRBD1. Germline CDR1 reads MDHEN; CDR2 reads SYDVKM. The CDR3 runs 16 residues. The V gene end was trimmed by 4 bases and the J gene end by 7 bases; junction bases not matched to a gene: 13. The CDR3 DNA follows: TGTGCCAGCAGTTCCGCCGGGACAGGGCTCTACTTTGAAGCTTTCTTT. Amino acid sequence: CASSSAGTGLYFEAFF.

This CDR3 is CASSYSKALQETQYF. The CDR3 nucleotides are TGTGCCAGCAGTTACTCGAAGGCCCTGCAAGAGACCCAGTACTTC. This chain joins TRBV6-5 and TRBJ2-5; D gene uncertain. Germline V gives CDR1 MNHEY, CDR2 SVGAGI. The CDR3 has 15 residues. With 0 bases removed from V and 2 bases from J, the gap between germline ends came to 10 bases.

This clonotype was seen ten or more times. The genes are TRBV7-9 and TRBJ1-2; D gene uncertain. CDR3 length: 14 amino acids. V shed 2 bases and J shed 2 bases, with 9 bases lying between them. Germline lookup yields CDR1 SEHNR and CDR2 FQNEAQ (reference sequence). The CDR3 region is CASSLSLGNYGYTF. The CDR3 bases are TGTGCCAGCAGCTTAAGTTTGGGGAACTATGGCTACACCTTC.

In this sample, this clonotype turned up many times. V is TRBV12-3 or TRBV12-4 and J is TRBJ1-4; D gene unclear. The CDR3 spans 13 residues. The germline V and J ends were trimmed by 8 bases and 7 bases, with 14 bases remaining between them. CDR3 coding DNA: TGTGCCAGCGCACGGGGAATGTTTGAAAAACTGTTTTTT. It translates to CASARGMFEKLFF.

This clonotype has just a few counts. The rearrangement links TRBV6-6 to TRBJ2-7; TRBD2 matches at 8 bases. The germline CDR1 and CDR2 sequences are MNHNY and SVGAGI (reference sequence). With V trimmed by 6 bases and J by 2 bases, 9 bases remained unmatched. The CDR3 totals 15 residues. CDR3 DNA sequence: TGTGCCAGCAGCCGGGGGGGACGCGGGCCCTACGAGCAGTACTTC. Residues: CASSRGGRGPYEQYF.

This clonotype was seen many times. This rearrangement joins TRBV7-3 to TRBJ2-3; D call uncertain. The CDR3 totals 14 residues. The germline CDR1 and CDR2 sequences are SGHTA and FQGTGA. The V and J ends lost 3 bases and 1 base respectively, with 8 bases between them. CDR3 loop: CASSFLGGTDTQYF. DNA for the CDR3: TGTGCCAGCAGCTTTCTGGGCGGCACAGATACGCAGTATTTT.

The chain has TRBV24-1 and TRBJ2-1, with D perhaps assigned TRBD1 or TRBD2 (5 bases each). The V end was cut by 0 bases, the J end by 5 bases, with 16 bases between. The CDR3 extends over 17 amino acids. The germline V gene has CDR1 KGHDR and CDR2 SFDVKD. CDR3 amino acids: CATSDLHMGEVNNEQFF. DNA of the CDR3: TGTGCCACCAGTGATTTGCATATGGGGGAAGTTAACAATGAGCAGTTCTTC.

There are many counts of this clonotype. The genes are TRBV2 and TRBJ2-1; D possibly corresponds to TRBD2 (6 bases). The CDR3 is made up of 17 amino acids. In germline, CDR1 is SNHLY, CDR2 FYNNEI. Trimming shortened V by 4 bases and J by 7 bases, and 23 bases separated the two germline ends. CDR3 nucleotides: TGTGCCAGCAGTGTTGATCCGGGACTCGCTGACCCTAATGAGCAGTTCTTC. Its translation is CASSVDPGLADPNEQFF.

The genes are TRBV20-1 and TRBJ2-2; TRBD2 matches at 10 bases. From germline, CDR1 is DFQATT and CDR2 SNEGSKA (reference sequence). CDR3 length equals 16 residues. With V trimmed by 1 base and J by 4 bases, 6 bases remained unmatched. The CDR3: CSARGLAGEVTGELFF. The DNA for the CDR3 is TGCAGTGCTAGAGGGCTAGCGGGAGAGGTCACCGGGGAGCTGTTTTTT.